A single sample is the source of the 7 T cell receptor beta chains below, sequenced in a study of CD4 and CD8 cells across lung adenocarcinoma regions. TCRdb re-called the PCR reads with MiXCR, one entry per CDR3 protein. The sample has approximately 3,600 distinct CDR3 sequences, around 50% seen once. The sample consisted of CD4+ T cells from the center of a lung tumor. These receptors were taken from a female donor with lung adenocarcinoma. The CD4 and CD8 labels of this study may be unreliable.

V gene TRBV4-1 combines with J gene TRBJ1-5; 8 bases are shared with TRBD1. This CDR3 is 15 amino acids long. V was clipped by 4 bases and J by 3 bases; unmatched bases: 5. The V gene's germline CDR1 is MGHRA and CDR2 YSYEKL. CDR3 sequence: CASSPWTGINQPQHF. The CDR3 DNA reads as TGCGCCAGCAGCCCATGGACAGGGATCAATCAGCCCCAGCATTTT.

J is TRBJ2-2 and V is TRBV6-1, with D tentatively TRBD2 (5 bases). The CDR3 totals 15 residues. Germline V lookup: CDR1 MNHNS, CDR2 SASEGT. The V gene lost 6 bases and the J gene lost 1 base, with 12 bases spanning the gap. The CDR3 DNA reads as TGTGCCAGCAGCGAACTAGTGGGGAACACCGGGGAGCTGTTTTTT. Translating it yields CASSELVGNTGELFF.

This clonotype was seen more than once but under ten times. The J gene is TRBJ2-1, the V gene TRBV27; D remains unclear. Germline values: CDR1 MNHEY, CDR2 SMNVEV (reference sequence). This CDR3 contains 12 residues. V shed 6 bases and J shed 2 bases, with 5 bases lying between them. CDR3 nucleotide sequence: TGTGCCAGCAGGTCCCCCTACAATGAGCAGTTCTTC. Translation: CASRSPYNEQFF.

About this clonotype itself: At one end, the junction sequence differs from germline, possibly due to a read error. This chain links TRBV10-3 with TRBJ2-1, with D uncertain. There are 14 residues in the CDR3. From germline, CDR1 is ENHRY and CDR2 SYGVKD. The CDR3 spells CGIAADGAYNVQFF. The DNA of the CDR3 is TGTGGCATCGCGGCGGACGGAGCCTACAACGTGCAGTTCTTC.

This clonotype turned up a few times. The V and J genes are TRBV4-2 and TRBJ2-3, with 9 bases fitting TRBD2. Looked up from germline, CDR1 is LGHNA and CDR2 is YNFKEQ. The V segment lost 4 bases and the J segment 0 bases; nucleotides outside the gene matches: 11. The CDR3 spans 18 residues. The CDR3 loop is CASSRREAGGPSTDTQYF. The DNA of the CDR3 is TGTGCCAGCAGCCGACGAGAGGCGGGAGGGCCGAGCACAGATACGCAGTATTTT.

This sequence joins TRBV27 and TRBJ2-1; D may be TRBD2 (6 bases). CDR3 size: 15 residues. Germline assignment: CDR1 MNHEY and CDR2 SMNVEV (reference sequence). Deletions cut 5 bases from V and 3 bases from J, with 14 bases between. The CDR3 nucleotides read TGTGCCAGCAGTCTCACTAGCAGAGGCTACAATGAGCAGTTCTTC. This codes for CASSLTSRGYNEQFF.

V usage is TRBV6-1 and J usage is TRBJ2-5; 10 bases are shared with TRBD2. The junction had 7 bases not matched to a gene; V was cut back by 4 bases and J by 5 bases. This CDR3 has 15 residues. Germline V gene lookup returns CDR1 MNHNS and CDR2 SASEGT. Here the CDR3 reads CASSAASGSTETQYF. DNA for the CDR3: TGTGCCAGCAGTGCGGCTAGCGGGAGCACGGAGACCCAGTACTTC.